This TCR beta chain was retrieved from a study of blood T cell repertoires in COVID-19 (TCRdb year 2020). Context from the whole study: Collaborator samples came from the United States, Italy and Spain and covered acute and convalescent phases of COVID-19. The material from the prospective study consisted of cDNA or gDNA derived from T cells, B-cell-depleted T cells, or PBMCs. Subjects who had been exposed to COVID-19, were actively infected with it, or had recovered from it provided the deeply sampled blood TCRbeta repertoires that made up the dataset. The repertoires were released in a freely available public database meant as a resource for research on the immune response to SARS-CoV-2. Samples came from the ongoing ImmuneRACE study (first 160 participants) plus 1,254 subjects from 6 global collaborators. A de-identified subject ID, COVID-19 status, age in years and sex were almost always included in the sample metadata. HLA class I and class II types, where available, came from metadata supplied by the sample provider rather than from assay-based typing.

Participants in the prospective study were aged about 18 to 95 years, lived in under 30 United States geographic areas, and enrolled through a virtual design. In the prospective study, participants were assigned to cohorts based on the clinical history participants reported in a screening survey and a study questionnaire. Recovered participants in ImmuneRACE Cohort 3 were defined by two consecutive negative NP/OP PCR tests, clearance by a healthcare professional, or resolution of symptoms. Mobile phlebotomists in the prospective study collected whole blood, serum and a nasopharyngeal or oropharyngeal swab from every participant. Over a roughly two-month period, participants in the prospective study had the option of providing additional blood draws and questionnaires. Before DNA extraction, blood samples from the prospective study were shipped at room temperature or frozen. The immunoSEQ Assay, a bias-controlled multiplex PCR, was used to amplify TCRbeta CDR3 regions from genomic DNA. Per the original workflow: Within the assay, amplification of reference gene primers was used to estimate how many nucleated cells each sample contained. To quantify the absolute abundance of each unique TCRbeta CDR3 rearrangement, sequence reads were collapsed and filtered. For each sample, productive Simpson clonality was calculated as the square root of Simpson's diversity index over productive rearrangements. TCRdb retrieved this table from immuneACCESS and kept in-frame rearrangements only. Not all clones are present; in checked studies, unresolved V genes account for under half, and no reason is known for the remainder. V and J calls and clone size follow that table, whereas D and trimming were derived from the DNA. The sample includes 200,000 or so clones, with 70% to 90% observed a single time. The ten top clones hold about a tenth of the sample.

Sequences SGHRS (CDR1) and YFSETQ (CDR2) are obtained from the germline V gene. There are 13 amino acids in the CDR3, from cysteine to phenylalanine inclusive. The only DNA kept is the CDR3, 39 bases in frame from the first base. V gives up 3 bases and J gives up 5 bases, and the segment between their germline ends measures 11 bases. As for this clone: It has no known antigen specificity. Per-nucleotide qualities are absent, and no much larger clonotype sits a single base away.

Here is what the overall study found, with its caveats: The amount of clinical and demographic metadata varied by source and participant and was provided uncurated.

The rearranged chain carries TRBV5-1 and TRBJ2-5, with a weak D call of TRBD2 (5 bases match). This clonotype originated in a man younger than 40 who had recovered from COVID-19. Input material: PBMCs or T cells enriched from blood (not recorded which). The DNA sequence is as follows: TGCGCCAGCAGCTCCGAGGGCCGGGAGACCCAGTACTTC. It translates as CASSSEGRETQYF.